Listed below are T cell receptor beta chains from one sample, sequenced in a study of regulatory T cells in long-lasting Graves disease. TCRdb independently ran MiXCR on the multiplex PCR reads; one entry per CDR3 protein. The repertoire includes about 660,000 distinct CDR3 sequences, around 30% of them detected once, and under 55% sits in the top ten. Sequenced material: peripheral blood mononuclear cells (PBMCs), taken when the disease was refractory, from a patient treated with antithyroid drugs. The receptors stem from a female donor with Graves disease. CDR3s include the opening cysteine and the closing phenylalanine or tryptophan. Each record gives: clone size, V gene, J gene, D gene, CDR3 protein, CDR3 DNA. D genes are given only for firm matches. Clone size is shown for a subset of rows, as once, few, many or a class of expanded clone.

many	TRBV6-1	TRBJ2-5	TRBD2	CASSEVELAGGETQYF	TGTGCCAGCAGTGAAGTTGAACTAGCGGGGGGCGAGACCCAGTACTTC
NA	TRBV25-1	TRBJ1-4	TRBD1	CASSASGRGDGTNEKLFF	TGTGCCAGCAGTGCCTCGGGCAGGGGGGACGGAACTAATGAAAAACTGTTTTTT
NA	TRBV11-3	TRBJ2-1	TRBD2	CASSHGTSGRNEQFF	TGTGCCAGCAGCCACGGGACTAGCGGGAGGAATGAGCAGTTCTTC
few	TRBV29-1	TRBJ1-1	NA	CSVAMGVDTEAFF	TGCAGCGTTGCTATGGGAGTGGACACTGAAGCTTTCTTT
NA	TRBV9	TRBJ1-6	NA	CASSDGGGGVNSPLHF	TGTGCCAGCAGTGACGGAGGGGGAGGGGTCAATTCACCCCTCCACTTT
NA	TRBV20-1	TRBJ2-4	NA	CSARDSGRVDIQYF	TGCAGTGCTAGAGATTCGGGGAGAGTGGACATTCAGTACTTC
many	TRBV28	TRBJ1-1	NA	CASSFQGTEAFF	TGTGCCAGCAGCTTCCAGGGCACTGAAGCTTTCTTT
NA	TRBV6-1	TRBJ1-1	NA	CASSARQPRGEAFF	TGTGCCAGCAGTGCGAGACAGCCGAGGGGTGAAGCTTTCTTT
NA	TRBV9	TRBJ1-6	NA	CASSVDGTLLVPLHF	TGTGCCAGCAGCGTAGACGGAACCCTTCTAGTGCCCCTCCACTTT
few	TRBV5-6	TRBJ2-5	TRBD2	CASSLAWSGSIETQYF	TGTGCCAGCAGCTTGGCTTGGAGCGGGAGTATAGAGACCCAGTACTTC
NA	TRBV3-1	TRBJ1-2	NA	CASSQVMDPSEGYTF	TGTGCCAGCAGCCAAGTAATGGACCCCTCGGAGGGCTACACCTTC
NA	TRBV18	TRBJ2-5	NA	CASSPDAGLLETQYF	TGTGCCAGCTCACCTGACGCGGGACTCTTGGAGACCCAGTACTTC
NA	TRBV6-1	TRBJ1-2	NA	CASSELVTPGYGYTF	TGTGCCAGCAGTGAACTAGTGACTCCCGGGTATGGCTACACCTTC
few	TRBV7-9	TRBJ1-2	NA	CASSSGGGYPAGYTF	TGTGCCAGCAGCTCAGGCGGCGGCTATCCGGCGGGCTACACCTTC
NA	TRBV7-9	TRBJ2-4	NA	CASSLVRDTKNIQYF	TGTGCCAGCAGCTTAGTGCGGGACACGAAAAACATTCAGTACTTC
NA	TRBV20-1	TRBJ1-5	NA	CSARGDGGGQGPQHF	TGCAGTGCTAGGGGGGACGGGGGAGGGCAGGGTCCCCAGCATTTT
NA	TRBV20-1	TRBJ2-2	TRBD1	CSASPWDRDTGELFF	TGCAGTGCTAGTCCCTGGGACAGAGACACCGGGGAGCTGTTTTTT
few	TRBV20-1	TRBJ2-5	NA	CSARDDGWQGETQYF	TGCAGTGCTAGAGATGACGGGTGGCAGGGTGAGACCCAGTACTTC
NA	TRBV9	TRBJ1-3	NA	CASSVGSSGNTIYF	TGTGCCAGCAGTGTAGGCAGCTCTGGAAACACCATATATTTT
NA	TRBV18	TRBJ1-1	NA	CASSPPSGGSTEAFF	TGTGCCAGCTCGCCACCGAGTGGGGGGTCCACTGAAGCTTTCTTT
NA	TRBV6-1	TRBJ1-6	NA	CASSEAMGSPYSPLHF	TGTGCCAGCAGTGAAGCAATGGGCAGTCCTTATTCACCCCTCCACTTT
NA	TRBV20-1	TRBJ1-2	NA	CCAATRGGGYTF	TGCTGTGCGGCTACCCGGGGCGGTGGCTACACCTTC
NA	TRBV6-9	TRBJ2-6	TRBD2	CASSYAGLAGSSGANVLTF	TGTGCCAGCAGTTACGCGGGACTAGCGGGTTCCTCTGGGGCCAACGTCCTGACTTTC
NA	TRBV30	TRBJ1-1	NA	CAWREGLNTEAFF	TGTGCCTGGAGAGAGGGATTGAACACTGAAGCTTTCTTT
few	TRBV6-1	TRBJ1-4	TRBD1	CASSNPSTGYEKLFF	TGTGCCAGCAGCAATCCATCGACAGGGTACGAAAAACTGTTTTTT
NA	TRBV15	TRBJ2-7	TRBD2	CATSREAGTTYEQYF	TGTGCCACCAGCAGAGAAGCCGGGACTACCTACGAGCAGTACTTC
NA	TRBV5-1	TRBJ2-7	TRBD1	CASSQGTGRDEQYF	TGCGCCAGCAGCCAAGGGACAGGGCGGGACGAGCAGTACTTC
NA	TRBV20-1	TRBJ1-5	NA	CSANTETATNQPQHF	TGCAGTGCTAACACCGAAACAGCGACCAATCAGCCCCAGCATTTT
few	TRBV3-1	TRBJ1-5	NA	CASSRGHSNQPQHF	TGTGCCAGCAGCCGAGGACATAGCAATCAGCCCCAGCATTTT
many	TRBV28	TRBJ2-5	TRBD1	CASSSGTGGGETQYF	TGTGCCAGCAGTTCCGGGACAGGGGGCGGAGAGACCCAGTACTTC
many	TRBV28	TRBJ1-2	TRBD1	CASHTGVHGYTF	TGTGCCAGCCACACAGGGGTTCATGGCTACACCTTC
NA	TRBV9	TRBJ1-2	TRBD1	CASSASGTGAYGYTF	TGTGCCAGCAGCGCGTCCGGGACAGGGGCTTATGGCTACACCTTC
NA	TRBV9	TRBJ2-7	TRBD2	CASSPPSGQSSYEQYF	TGTGCCAGCAGCCCACCTAGCGGCCAGAGCTCCTACGAGCAGTACTTC
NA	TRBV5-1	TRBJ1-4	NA	CASSSGLQATNEKLFF	TGCGCCAGCAGCAGTGGTTTGCAGGCAACTAATGAAAAACTGTTTTTT
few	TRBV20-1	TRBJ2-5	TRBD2	CSAGGEAGGGETQYF	TGCAGTGCAGGAGGAGAAGCGGGAGGGGGGGAGACCCAGTACTTC
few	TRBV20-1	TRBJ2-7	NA	CSATTDLKPSYEQYF	TGCAGTGCTACGACAGATTTAAAACCATCCTACGAGCAGTACTTC
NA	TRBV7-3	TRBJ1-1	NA	CASNPQGNAEAFF	TGTGCCAGCAACCCCCAGGGAAACGCTGAAGCTTTCTTT
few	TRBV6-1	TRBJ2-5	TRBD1	CASSHPGQGQTQYF	TGTGCCAGCAGTCACCCGGGACAGGGACAGACCCAGTACTTC
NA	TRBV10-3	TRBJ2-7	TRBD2	CAISESTRGTKSEQYF	TGTGCCATCAGTGAGTCGACTCGAGGGACTAAAAGCGAGCAGTACTTC
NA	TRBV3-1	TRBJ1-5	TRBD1	CASSQRDSTDQPQHF	TGTGCCAGCAGCCAGAGGGACAGCACGGATCAGCCCCAGCATTTT
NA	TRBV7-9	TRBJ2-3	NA	CASSLYSTDTQYF	TGTGCCAGCAGCTTATATAGTACAGATACGCAGTATTTT
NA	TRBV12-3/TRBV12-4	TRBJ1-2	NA	CASSTGRLNYGYTF	TGTGCCAGCAGCACCGGACGGCTTAACTATGGCTACACCTTC
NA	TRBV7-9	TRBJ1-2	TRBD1	CASSLASQGAGPYGYTF	TGTGCCAGCAGCTTAGCCTCACAGGGGGCAGGGCCCTATGGCTACACCTTC
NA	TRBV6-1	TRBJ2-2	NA	CASTWTGELFF	TGTGCCAGCACTTGGACCGGGGAGCTGTTTTTT
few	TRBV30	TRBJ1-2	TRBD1	CAYIGGAGYGYTF	TGTGCCTACATAGGGGGCGCTGGGTATGGCTACACCTTC
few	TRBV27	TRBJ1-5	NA	CASSWEGRSNQPQHF	TGTGCCAGCAGTTGGGAGGGGAGGAGCAATCAGCCCCAGCATTTT
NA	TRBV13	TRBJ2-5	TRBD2	CASSLWPAGVKETQYF	TGTGCCAGCAGCTTATGGCCAGCGGGAGTCAAAGAGACCCAGTACTTC
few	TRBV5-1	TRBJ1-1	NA	CASSLGARGTEAFF	TGCGCCAGCAGCCTGGGGGCGCGCGGCACTGAAGCTTTCTTT
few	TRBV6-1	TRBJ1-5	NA	CASQRGGVQPQHF	TGTGCCAGCCAACGGGGGGGCGTTCAGCCCCAGCATTTT
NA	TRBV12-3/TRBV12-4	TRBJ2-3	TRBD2	CASSSERESGDTQYF	TGTGCCAGCAGTTCTGAGCGGGAGTCGGGAGATACGCAGTATTTT
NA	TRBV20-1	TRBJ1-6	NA	CSARAGGGGNSPLHF	TGCAGTGCTAGAGCCGGGGGAGGGGGTAATTCACCCCTCCACTTT
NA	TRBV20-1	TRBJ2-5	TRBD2	CSARLAGLGTQYF	TGCAGTGCTAGACTAGCGGGATTGGGGACCCAGTACTTC
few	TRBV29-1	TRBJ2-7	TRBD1	CSVEGGPTRREQYF	TGCAGCGTCGAAGGGGGCCCAACACGGCGCGAGCAGTACTTC
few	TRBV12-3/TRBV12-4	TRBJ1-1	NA	CTSRSRGRAEAFF	TGTACCAGCAGGAGCCGGGGGCGGGCCGAAGCTTTCTTT